The present T cell receptor (beta chain) was sequenced within a study of T cell repertoires in cytomegalovirus infection. In the study overall: Public signatures in TCR beta pointed to CMV infection and matching HLA type. The study, taken as a whole, reports: HLA-C-restricted CMV-specific TCR beta clonotypes were dominant in the ex vivo response. Public TCR beta family frequency separated CMV-and-HLA carriers, including in an independent cohort.

TCRdb ran MiXCR on the reads and lists one entry per CDR3 protein. The table lists about 260,000 distinct CDR3 sequences, roughly an eighth of them singletons. Of note for this clonotype: The antigen is unknown.

From germline, CDR1 is LNHDA and CDR2 SQIVND (reference sequence). The length of the CDR3 is 14 residues. V trimming: 7 bases; J trimming: 0 bases; junction bases outside the gene matches: 5. The receptor's source is a human donor in good health (CMV status not recorded). Some clones in this sample may be carry-over from other donors' samples. This chain joins TRBV19 and TRBJ1-1; 7 bases fit TRBD1. The sequencing sample was made of PBMCs. CDR3 bases: TGTGCCAGTAAGGACAGGTCCCTGAACACTGAAGCTTTCTTT. It yields the protein CASKDRSLNTEAFF.